Each of the 19 T cell receptor beta chains below was sequenced from the same sample in a study of T cell responses to AZD1222 COVID-19 vaccine. The repertoire was sequenced with immunoSEQ multiplex PCR; TCRdb's copy has only in-frame clones and lacks some. The table shows over 150,000 clones, with roughly nine tenths occurring only once. Sequenced here: peripheral blood, sampled 28 days after the second AZD1222 dose. Every receptor here comes from an adult who received the AZD1222 COVID-19 vaccine.

This chain uses TRBV7-2 with TRBJ2-3; TRBD2 matches 7 bases. This CDR3 contains 15 residues. With 2 bases clipped from V and 6 bases from J, the junction kept 8 bases outside the gene matches. The germline gives CDR1 SGHTA, CDR2 FQGNSA. The CDR3, as DNA: TGTGCCAGCAGCTTAAGCGGGACCTGGGGGGATACGCAGTATTTT. Translating it yields CASSLSGTWGDTQYF.

The chain uses TRBV5-4 and TRBJ1-2, with D possibly being TRBD1 (5 bases). Germline V gives CDR1 SGHNT, CDR2 YYREEE (reference sequence). With 2 bases removed from V and 1 base from J, the gap between germline ends came to 9 bases. This CDR3 region has 14 residues. The CDR3 region is CASSFGAINYGYTF. The CDR3 coding sequence is TGTGCCAGCAGCTTCGGGGCCATTAACTATGGCTACACCTTC.

The gene calls are TRBV7-8 and TRBJ2-1; a possible D gene is TRBD2 (5 bases). V gave up 1 base and J gave up 15 bases, with 16 bases separating them. This CDR3 is built from 13 residues. Germline-derived CDR1 and CDR2 are SGHVS and FQNEAQ. In DNA form, the CDR3 reads TGTGCCAGCAGCTTAGAGCGGAACCTCACCCCGTTCTTC. Amino acid sequence: CASSLERNLTPFF.

This chain links TRBV24-1 with TRBJ2-1; 7 bases are shared with TRBD1. Germline CDR1 reads KGHDR; CDR2 reads SFDVKD. The CDR3 is 16 amino acids. V dropped 9 bases and J dropped 3; count of bases not matched to a gene: 13. The CDR3: CATDEGQAKNYNEQFF. The DNA of the CDR3 is TGTGCCACCGACGAAGGACAGGCGAAGAACTACAATGAGCAGTTCTTC.

This chain uses TRBV11-2 with TRBJ2-1, with no clear D. With 2 bases removed from V and 6 bases from J, the gap between germline ends came to 11 bases. CDR1 is SGHAT, CDR2 FQNNGV, per germline. The CDR3 sequence is 14 residues long. This chain's CDR3 is CASSLNRPPNEQFF. The DNA for the CDR3 is TGTGCCAGCAGCTTAAATCGACCGCCCAATGAGCAGTTCTTC.

This clone is a singleton in its sample. The chain combines TRBV6-5 with TRBJ2-7, with 8 nucleotides matching TRBD1. V was pared by 6 bases and J by 2 bases, with 9 bases of the junction left unmatched. From germline, CDR1 is MNHEY and CDR2 SVGAGI. The CDR3 totals 15 residues. Here the CDR3 DNA reads TGTGCCAGCAGCCGGGGGACAGGAAACCCCTACGAGCAGTACTTC. This sequence encodes CASSRGTGNPYEQYF.

This chain links TRBV21-1 with TRBJ2-2; TRBD2, the D gene given by the table, was not confirmed from the DNA. TRBV21-1 is given as a pseudogene. The CDR3 runs to 14 residues. The CDR3 coding sequence is TGTGCCAGGAGGGACTGTCTGAACACCGGGGAGCTGTTTTTT. It yields the protein CARRDCLNTGELFF.

V and J are TRBV7-9 and TRBJ2-3; D possibly corresponds to TRBD2 (6 bases). Trimming removed 7 bases from V and 0 bases from J, with 17 bases in between. The length of the CDR3 is 16 residues. Germline CDR1 reads SEHNR; CDR2 reads FQNEAQ (reference sequence). CDR3 region: CASIQRLGASTDTQYF. CDR3 nucleotides: TGTGCCAGCATCCAAAGACTAGGGGCTAGCACAGATACGCAGTATTTT. Based on the CDR3 plus reference TRBV7-9 and TRBJ2-3, the full variable domain is DTGVSQNPRHKITKRGQNVTFRCDPISEHNRLYWYRQTLGQGPEFLTYFQNEAQLEKSRLLSDRFSAERPKGSFSTLEIQRTEQGDSAMYLCASIQRLGASTDTQYFGPGTRLTVL.

The chain combines TRBV28 with TRBJ1-1; D not certain. Germline V gene data show CDR1 as MDHEN and CDR2 as SYDVKM. V gave up 5 bases and J gave up 0 bases, with 13 bases separating them. CDR3 length: 15 residues. The chain's CDR3 is CASSPSLDLNTEAFF. CDR3 nucleotide sequence: TGTGCCAGCAGTCCTTCCTTGGACCTGAACACTGAAGCTTTCTTT.

The chain combines TRBV24-1 with TRBJ2-7, with 9 bases fitting TRBD1. CDR1 and CDR2 (germline): KGHDR, SFDVKD. Losses at the gene ends were 7 bases for V and 9 bases for J; bases not matched to a gene: 15. The CDR3 loop spans 15 amino acids. The CDR3 here is CATSPRQGVGFVQYF. Here the CDR3 DNA reads TGTGCCACCAGCCCCCGACAGGGGGTCGGTTTCGTGCAGTACTTC.

This chain uses TRBV5-1 with TRBJ2-5; the D gene is possibly TRBD2 (6 bases). This CDR3 comprises 14 residues. Germline values: CDR1 SGHRS, CDR2 YFSETQ. V was clipped by 3 bases and J by 6 bases, with 15 bases between them. In DNA, the CDR3 is TGCGCCAGCAGCTGGGCGTCTAGCGCGCAGACCCAGTACTTC. It codes for CASSWASSAQTQYF.

The chain recombines TRBV6-5 with TRBJ1-2, with 7 positions matching TRBD1. The CDR3 is 16 residues long. V gave up 0 bases and J gave up 4 bases; unmatched junction bases: 8. Germline V gives CDR1 MNHEY, CDR2 SVGAGI. The CDR3 sequence is CASSYSQGSPGYGYTF. The CDR3 DNA sequence: TGTGCCAGCAGTTACTCACAGGGGTCCCCTGGCTATGGCTACACCTTC.

The chain employs TRBV5-4 and TRBJ2-5; tentatively, D is TRBD1 (5 bases). Germline CDR1 is SGHNT and CDR2 is YYREEE (reference sequence). V was shortened by 0 bases and J by 4 bases, with 16 bases between the two germline ends. The CDR3 consists of 16 residues. DNA of the CDR3: TGTGCCAGCAGCTTGGGGCAGGGAATTGCAATAGAGACCCAGTACTTC. Encoded protein: CASSLGQGIAIETQYF.

The chain is built from TRBV6-4 and TRBJ1-6; 9 nucleotides match TRBD1. This CDR3 spans 17 amino acids. V lost 6 bases, J lost 2 bases, and 8 bases stayed unmatched. Germline CDR1 and CDR2: MRHNA and SNTAGT. The CDR3 sequence: CASRTRQGGPYNSPLHF. CDR3 DNA sequence: TGTGCCAGCAGGACCCGACAGGGGGGACCCTATAATTCACCCCTCCACTTT.

The sample holds one count of this clone. This CDR3 is also generated by other DNA sequences in the sample. The V gene is TRBV15, the J gene TRBJ2-3; 9 positions agree with TRBD1. Per the germline V gene, CDR1 is LNHNV and CDR2 is YYDKDF (reference sequence). The CDR3 is made up of 14 amino acids. The J segment lost 1 base and the V segment lost 5 bases, leaving 1 base of the junction unmatched. CDR3 residues: CATSRTGGTDTQYF. CDR3 bases: TGTGCCACCAGCCGGACAGGGGGCACAGATACGCAGTATTTT.

The V call is TRBV11-2, the J call TRBJ1-4; tentative D call: TRBD1 (6 bases). Germline CDR1 is SGHAT and CDR2 is FQNNGV. The CDR3 runs to 14 residues. Trimming shortened V by 6 bases and J by 6 bases, and 14 bases separated the two germline ends. CDR3 sequence (DNA): TGTGCCAGCAGTATAGGGGGGTATCATGAAAAACTGTTTTTT. This translates into CASSIGGYHEKLFF.

This chain joins TRBV11-1 and TRBJ2-7, with 10 bases matching TRBD1. This CDR3 comprises 15 residues. Trimming cost V 5 bases and J 3 bases; bases outside gene matches: 7. The V gene's germline CDR1 is SGHAT and CDR2 FQDESV (reference sequence). CDR3: CASSPWGQGIYEQYF. CDR3 nucleotide sequence: TGTGCCAGCAGCCCCTGGGGACAGGGGATCTACGAGCAGTACTTC.

This rearrangement joins TRBV7-2 to TRBJ1-2; tentatively, D is TRBD1 (5 bases). CDR1 is SGHTA and CDR2 is FQGNSA in the germline V gene. Between the trimmed V and J ends, which lost 4 bases and 8 bases, there was a span of 20 bases. The CDR3 runs 15 residues. The CDR3 protein is CASSSGQRLLGGYTF. The CDR3 DNA is TGTGCCAGCAGCTCTGGACAACGATTATTGGGGGGCTACACCTTC.

This clone has just one count. CDR3: CASSVGGQAKYF. The CDR3 DNA is TGTGCCAGCAGCGTAGGGGGACAGGCAAAGTATTTT. The chain is built from TRBV9 and TRBJ1-3; 8 nucleotides line up with TRBD1. The V gene's germline CDR1 is SGDLS and CDR2 YYNGEE. Trimming took 0 bases from V and 16 from J; bases not matched to a gene: 6. The CDR3 spans 12 residues. Complete variable domain (other parts from reference TRBV9 and TRBJ1-3): DSGVTQTPKHLITATGQRVTLRCSPRSGDLSVYWYQQSLDQGLQFLIQYYNGEERAKGNILERFSAQQFPDLHSELNLSSLELGDSALYFCASSVGGQAKYFGEGSWLTVV.